This T cell receptor beta chain was sequenced in a study of identical twins. TCRdb processed the 5' RACE reads anew with MiXCR; each CDR3 protein has one entry. The sample records 1.5 million to 2 million distinct CDR3 sequences, less than 35% being singletons. The junction had 10 bases not matched to a gene; V was cut back by 7 bases and J by 4 bases. CDR3 length: 15 residues. Germline CDR1 reads SGHRS; CDR2 reads YFSETQ. A few counts support this clonotype. The chain is built from TRBV5-1 and TRBJ2-1; 8 bases are shared with TRBD1. Sequenced material: cord blood. The TCR comes from a newborn girl in good health. CDR3 DNA: TGCGCCAGCGGCGTCGGGACAGGATTTTACAATGAGCAGTTCTTC. Translation gives CASGVGTGFYNEQFF. Drawing the rest from reference TRBV5-1 and TRBJ2-1, the complete variable domain is KAGVTQTPRYLIKTRGQQVTLSCSPISGHRSVSWYQQTPGQGLQFLFEYFSETQRNKGNFPGRFSGRQFSNSRSEMNVSTLELGDSALYLCASGVGTGFYNEQFFGPGTRLTVL.